This TCR beta chain derives from a study of T cells after posttransplantation cyclophosphamide. Study outcomes and limitations: After PTCy, TRB diversity resembled that of CNI/methotrexate controls. TRB overlap between skin or GI tissue T cells and blood was limited. Donor CD8+ memory clones often dominated recipient blood repertoires at later times.

Clones were sequenced by immunoSEQ multiplex PCR, and TCRdb holds only the in-frame ones, with some missing. The table shows around 15,000 clones, with 94% occurring only once. Cells defined as naive were viable CD3+CD4+ or CD3+CD8+ and CCR7+CD45RA+CD45RO-CD95-CD27+CD28+. There are 13 residues in the CDR3. CDR1 and CDR2 (germline): SGHTA, FQGTGA. Remarks on this clone: The antigen is undetermined.

This receptor was identified in a woman aged 45-60 years in good health and a related stem cell transplant donor. The V and J genes are TRBV7-3 and TRBJ2-5; D unresolved. The DNA end favors TRBJ2-7, so the J call may be wrong. Sequenced input: naive CD4+ T cells sorted from blood. The CDR3 nucleotides read TGTGCCAGCAGCCCCACTGGGGACTACGAGCAGTACTTC. The encoded protein is CASSPTGDYEQYF.